This T cell receptor beta chain emerged from a study of CD8 T cell repertoires and HIV-1 epitope variants. Here immunoSEQ multiplex PCR was the method, and the copy in TCRdb shows in-frame clones only, minus some. The sample shows tens of thousands of clones, almost 75% of them seen only once. The CDR3 is made up of 16 amino acids. Germline CDR1 and CDR2: SGHNT and YYREEE (reference sequence). Trimming pared 4 bases from V and 4 bases from J, leaving 20 bases between. The TCR was taken from a male donor with HIV. The rearrangement uses TRBV5-4 and TRBJ1-1; D remains ambiguous. The sequenced material came from uncultured baseline CD8+ T cells from peripheral blood mononuclear cells (PBMCs). CDR3 bases: TGTGCCAGCAGCGTTTCTCTTTCCGGGCGAGCCACTGAAGCTTTCTTT. Translating gives CASSVSLSGRATEAFF.